This T cell receptor (beta chain) was observed in a study of T cell changes during pregnancy in multiple sclerosis. CDR1 MDHEN and CDR2 SYDVKM come from the germline V gene. The V and J ends lost 5 bases and 3 bases, in that order; junction bases with no gene match: 3. This CDR3 has 13 residues. Method: immunoSEQ multiplex PCR; TCRdb's copy keeps in-frame clones and lacks some. The sample records some 120,000 clones, about 90% being singletons. The sequences come from peripheral blood, collected in the third trimester of pregnancy. The V call is TRBV28, the J call TRBJ1-2; 7 positions agree with TRBD1. The sequence came from a female donor with multiple sclerosis, enrolled in a pregnancy study. CDR3 DNA sequence: TGTGCCAGCAGTCCGGGACAGTACTATGGCTACACCTTC. Its protein product is CASSPGQYYGYTF.